This TCR beta chain was obtained from a study of shared clonotypes between healthy human individuals. Trimming removed 3 bases at V and 3 bases at J, with 12 bases between. The germline V gene has CDR1 SGDLS and CDR2 YYNGEE. The CDR3 is made up of 15 amino acids. Naive CD8 populations comprised CD45RO-negative cells positively selected for CCR7, excluding terminally differentiated effector memory CD45RA+ cells. Sequenced by immunoSEQ multiplex PCR; TCRdb stores in-frame clones only, minus some. This sample carries around 550,000 clones, approximately 95% of them seen once, and the ten largest clones take about 0.11%. This clone was picked up one time.

This receptor was taken from a woman in her twenties or thirties in good health. The source material was naive CD8+ T cells sorted from blood. The rearrangement links TRBV9 to TRBJ2-2; D is unresolved. The CDR3 here is CASSDRATHTGELFF. As DNA, the CDR3 is TGTGCCAGCAGCGATCGGGCTACCCACACCGGGGAGCTGTTTTTT.